These 22 T cell receptor beta chains share one sample of origin, sequenced in a study of shared clonotypes between healthy human individuals. The assay was immunoSEQ multiplex PCR, and TCRdb's table has in-frame clones only and misses some. Of over 2 million clones in the sample, 92% are singletons; the top ten hold approximately 0.39%. Input material: naive CD4+ T cells from PBMCs. The subset was: CD45RA+ positively selected. The receptors shown here come from a man between 18 and 35 years old in good health. Some clones in this sample may be carry-over from other donors' samples.

This clone was seen a single time. The chain carries TRBV19 and TRBJ1-2; tentatively, D is TRBD1 (5 bases). CDR3 length: 14 amino acids. The ends were cut back, 7 bases at V and 0 bases at J, with 12 bases in the middle. Germline-derived CDR1 and CDR2 are LNHDA and SQIVND (reference sequence). The CDR3 sequence: CASTMGRANYGYTF. The CDR3 DNA reads TGTGCCAGTACCATGGGCAGGGCTAACTATGGCTACACCTTC.

The chain uses TRBV9 and TRBJ2-4; tentatively, D is TRBD1 (6 bases). V was clipped by 3 bases and J by 0 bases, with 10 bases between them. The CDR3 sequence is 15 residues long. From germline, CDR1 is SGDLS and CDR2 YYNGEE. CDR3 loop: CASSDGQIAKNIQYF. CDR3 coding DNA: TGTGCCAGCAGCGACGGACAGATAGCCAAAAACATTCAGTACTTC.

The V call is TRBV18, the J call TRBJ2-1; 11 bases line up with TRBD2. CDR1 is KGHSH and CDR2 is LQKENI in the germline V gene. The CDR3 length is 18 residues. V shed 6 bases, J shed 4 bases, and the junction held 14 bases outside the gene matches. The DNA for the CDR3 is TGTGCCAGCTCGCCTATCCGACTAGCGGGGTTACCTTACAATGAGCAGTTCTTC. Translating gives CASSPIRLAGLPYNEQFF. Combining the CDR3 with reference TRBV18 and TRBJ2-1 gives the whole variable domain NAGVMQNPRHLVRRRGQEARLRCSPMKGHSHVYWYRQLPEEGLKFMVYLQKENIIDESGMPKERFSAEFPKEGPSILRIQQVVRGDSAAYFCASSPIRLAGLPYNEQFFGPGTRLTVL.

The chain combines TRBV6-5 with TRBJ1-6; D perhaps matches TRBD1 (5 bases). This CDR3 has 16 amino acids. The germline CDR1 and CDR2 sequences are MNHEY and SVGAGI. Trimming pared 2 bases from V and 8 bases from J, leaving 16 bases between. CDR3 in amino acids: CASSYPVGTTYSPLHF. In DNA form, the CDR3 reads TGTGCCAGCAGTTACCCGGTCGGGACCACCTATTCACCCCTCCACTTT.

The chain employs TRBV21-1 and TRBJ2-3; the DNA was not used to check the table's D call, TRBD2. TRBV21-1 represents a pseudogene. The CDR3 runs 20 residues. CDR3 amino acids: CASSPGGLAGNHSTTDTQYF. The CDR3 region has the DNA TGTGCCAGCAGCCCCGGGGGACTAGCGGGGAATCATTCAACCACAGATACGCAGTATTTT.

This chain uses TRBV4-2 with TRBJ2-1; weak D call: TRBD2 (5 bases). CDR3 length equals 15 residues. In germline, CDR1 is LGHNA, CDR2 YNFKEQ. V was trimmed by 4 bases and J by 5 bases, leaving 15 bases between them. The CDR3 region has the DNA TGTGCCAGCAGCCGGGAGAGGGCAGGACACAATGAGCAGTTCTTC. It encodes CASSRERAGHNEQFF.

V usage is TRBV5-1 and J usage is TRBJ2-5; no definite D call. The V end was cut by 4 bases, the J end by 5 bases, with 15 bases between. There are 14 residues in the CDR3. Germline V gives CDR1 SGHRS, CDR2 YFSETQ. CDR3 bases: TGCGCCAGCAGCCGTAATTTGCTGGGGGAGACCCAGTACTTC. Its protein product is CASSRNLLGETQYF. Using reference TRBV5-1 and TRBJ2-5 for the parts outside the CDR3, the full variable domain is KAGVTQTPRYLIKTRGQQVTLSCSPISGHRSVSWYQQTPGQGLQFLFEYFSETQRNKGNFPGRFSGRQFSNSRSEMNVSTLELGDSALYLCASSRNLLGETQYFGPGTRLLVL.

The V call is TRBV6-1, the J call TRBJ2-6, with D uncertain. This CDR3 has 15 residues. Trimming stripped 7 bases from V and 0 bases from J, with 10 bases between. Per the germline V gene, CDR1 is MNHNS and CDR2 is SASEGT. In nucleotides, the CDR3 is TGTGCCAGCAACGACCAGACCTCTGGGGCCAACGTCCTGACTTTC. It yields the protein CASNDQTSGANVLTF.

This rearrangement joins TRBV18 to TRBJ2-5; D gene ambiguous. Deletions cut 5 bases from V and 1 base from J, with 11 bases between. The CDR3 loop spans 14 amino acids. CDR1 KGHSH and CDR2 LQKENI come from the germline V gene. The CDR3 sequence is CASSFVSFQETQYF. The CDR3 nucleotides are TGTGCCAGCTCATTCGTTTCCTTCCAAGAGACCCAGTACTTC.

This clone came up once. This sequence joins TRBV6-5 and TRBJ2-4; TRBD1 might be the D (5 bases). CDR3 length equals 10 residues. V was cut by 8 bases and J by 9 bases, with 8 bases left in between. Per germline, CDR1 MNHEY and CDR2 SVGAGI. The CDR3 here is CASGQGIQYF. CDR3 sequence (DNA): TGTGCCAGCGGACAAGGCATTCAGTACTTC.

V usage is TRBV5-4 and J usage is TRBJ1-1, with unresolved D. The CDR3 sequence is 14 residues long. V lost 4 bases to trimming and J lost 1 base, with 11 bases between them. CDR1 is SGHNT, CDR2 YYREEE, per germline (reference sequence). CDR3 region: CASSPGGGNTEAFF. CDR3 DNA: TGTGCCAGCAGCCCGGGAGGTGGGAACACTGAAGCTTTCTTT.

This sequence joins TRBV4-3 and TRBJ2-6; D gene uncertain. This CDR3 is 17 amino acids long. Germline loops: CDR1 LGHNA, CDR2 YSLEER. Trimming shortened V by 0 bases and J by 0 bases, and 9 bases separated the two germline ends. The CDR3 spells CASSQDLASSGANVLTF. CDR3 nucleotide sequence: TGCGCCAGCAGCCAAGATTTGGCCAGCTCTGGGGCCAACGTCCTGACTTTC.

This chain links TRBV6-5 with TRBJ2-7, with TRBD2 matching over 9 bases. Germline trimming cut 6 bases from V and 5 bases from J; bases unmatched to any gene: 11. Germline loops: CDR1 MNHEY, CDR2 SVGAGI. The CDR3 consists of 15 residues. DNA of the CDR3: TGTGCCAGCAGCCTGGGGGCTAGCGGGAAGAACGAGCAGTACTTC. This sequence encodes CASSLGASGKNEQYF.

The chain joins TRBV7-2 to TRBJ1-2, with no clear D. The CDR3 runs 13 residues. Germline CDR1 is SGHTA and CDR2 is FQGNSA. The germline V and J ends were trimmed by 5 bases and 7 bases, with 14 bases remaining between them. CDR3 nucleotide sequence: TGTGCCAGCAGCCGAGCCGTTCCGGGTGGCTACACCTTC. As protein: CASSRAVPGGYTF.

This chain uses TRBV6-1 with TRBJ2-1, with TRBD2 matching over 7 bases. Germline CDR1 MNHNS, CDR2 SASEGT. The CDR3 runs to 18 residues. After removal of 4 bases from V and 0 bases from J, the junction contained 12 bases not matched to a gene. The CDR3 DNA is TGTGCCAGCAGTGTGAACTGGGGGGGTTTCGGCTCCTACAATGAGCAGTTCTTC. Translated: CASSVNWGGFGSYNEQFF.

The chain has TRBV5-6 and TRBJ1-1; D might be TRBD1 (6 bases). Between the trimmed V and J ends, which lost 3 bases and 0 bases, there was a span of 12 bases. This CDR3 contains 15 residues. The germline CDR1 and CDR2 sequences are SGHDT and YYEEEE. The chain's CDR3 is CASSSPGQMNTEAFF. CDR3 nucleotides: TGTGCCAGCAGCTCACCGGGACAAATGAACACTGAAGCTTTCTTT.

In the case of this clone: This same CDR3 is encoded by further DNA sequences in the sample. The V call is TRBV5-1, the J call TRBJ2-5; tentatively, D is TRBD1 or TRBD2 (5 bases each). Trimming removed 0 bases at V and 3 bases at J, with 12 bases between. Germline V lookup: CDR1 SGHRS, CDR2 YFSETQ. The CDR3 loop spans 15 amino acids. Written as DNA, the CDR3 is TGCGCCAGCAGCTTGGGAGGGACCAGCGAAGAGACCCAGTACTTC. Its translation is CASSLGGTSEETQYF.

V gene TRBV2 combines with J gene TRBJ2-7, with TRBD2 as a possible D gene (6 bases). The length of the CDR3 is 12 residues. Deletions cut 2 bases from V and 6 bases from J, with 8 bases between. Germline-derived CDR1 and CDR2 are SNHLY and FYNNEI. As DNA, the CDR3 is TGTGCCAGCAGTGAACTAGCGCGCGAGCAGTACTTC. This encodes CASSELAREQYF.

V usage is TRBV7-9 and J usage is TRBJ2-3; a possible D gene is TRBD2 (6 bases). V lost 1 base, J lost 1 base, and 15 bases lay in between. The germline V gene encodes CDR1 SEHNR and CDR2 FQNEAQ (reference sequence). The CDR3 loop spans 17 amino acids. This chain's CDR3 is CASSLVSEASGTDTQYF. The CDR3 DNA is TGTGCCAGCAGCTTAGTCTCGGAGGCTAGCGGCACAGATACGCAGTATTTT.

V usage is TRBV5-1 and J usage is TRBJ2-7; D is possibly TRBD1 or TRBD2 (5 bases each). V lost 4 bases to trimming and J lost 1 base, with 24 bases between them. CDR1 and CDR2 (germline): SGHRS, YFSETQ. The CDR3 has 18 amino acids. The DNA for the CDR3 is TGCGCCAGCAGCCCCCGAGGGGTGACAGCCGCGTTATCCTACGAGCAGTACTTC. Translating it yields CASSPRGVTAALSYEQYF.

The chain links TRBV28 to TRBJ2-7; the match to TRBD2 covers 9 bases. The CDR3 length is 15 residues. V lost 0 bases and J lost 7; bases outside the gene matches: 7. CDR1 is MDHEN, CDR2 SYDVKM, per germline. CDR3 bases: TGTGCCAGCAGTTTATGGGTAGCGGGAGTAGGGGAGCAGTACTTC. It translates to CASSLWVAGVGEQYF.

The V call is TRBV6-1, the J call TRBJ1-4, with 11 bases identical to TRBD1. Germline lookup yields CDR1 MNHNS and CDR2 SASEGT. After removal of 1 base from V and 8 bases from J, the junction contained 3 bases not matched to a gene. This CDR3 region has 15 residues. The CDR3 loop is CASSEVGTGGEKLFF. Written as DNA, the CDR3 is TGTGCCAGCAGTGAAGTCGGGACAGGGGGGGAAAAACTGTTTTTT.